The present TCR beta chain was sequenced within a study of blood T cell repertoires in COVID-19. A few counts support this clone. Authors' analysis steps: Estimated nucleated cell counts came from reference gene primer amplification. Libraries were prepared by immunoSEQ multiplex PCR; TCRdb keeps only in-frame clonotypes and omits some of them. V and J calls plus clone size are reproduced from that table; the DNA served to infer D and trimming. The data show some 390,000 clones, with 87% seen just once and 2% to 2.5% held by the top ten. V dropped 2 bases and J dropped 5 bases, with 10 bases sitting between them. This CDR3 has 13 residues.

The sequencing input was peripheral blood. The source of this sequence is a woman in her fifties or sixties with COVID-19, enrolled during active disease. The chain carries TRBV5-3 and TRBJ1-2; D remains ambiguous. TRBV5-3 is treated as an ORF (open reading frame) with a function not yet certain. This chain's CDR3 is CARSFGRRYGYTF. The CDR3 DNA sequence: TGTGCCAGAAGCTTTGGGAGGAGGTATGGCTACACCTTC.